The entry below describes one T cell receptor beta chain. The entry originates in a study of blood T cell repertoires in COVID-19. About the study: The study drew acute and convalescent COVID-19 samples from the United States, Italy and Spain.

In the study's own analysis: Scientists estimated how many nucleated cells there were by amplifying reference gene primers. Generated by immunoSEQ multiplex PCR, the TCRdb table keeps only in-frame clones and is missing some. V and J calls plus clone size are reproduced from that table; the DNA served to infer D and trimming. The repertoire consists of roughly 130,000 clones, with roughly 84% occurring once and the leading ten covering 7% to 9.5%. Seattle patients were enrolled during active infection and followed longitudinally. The CDR3 has 11 residues. Trimming stripped 7 bases from V and 4 bases from J, with 7 bases between. The germline V gene has CDR1 ENHRY and CDR2 SYGVKD.

Source material: peripheral blood. This TCR was recovered from a man aged 30-40 years with COVID-19, enrolled during active disease. The chain employs TRBV10-3 and TRBJ1-1; no firm D call. CDR3 sequence (DNA): TGTGCCATCATCTCCGGCACTGAAGCTTTCTTT. This gives the protein CAIISGTEAFF.